One T cell receptor (beta chain) is described in this entry. This entry is derived from a study of shared clonotypes between healthy human individuals. Assay: immunoSEQ multiplex PCR; the TCRdb copy retains only in-frame clones and omits some. This table has about 1 million clones, approximately 70% appearing once. The CDR3 extends over 15 amino acids. Germline values: CDR1 GTSNPN, CDR2 SVGIG (reference sequence). V lost 3 bases to trimming and J lost 6 bases; unmatched junction nucleotides: 12. The sequence derives from a young man in good health. The chain carries TRBV30 and TRBJ2-3, with 7 bases matching TRBD2. Sequencing was performed on memory CD4+ T cells sorted from blood. Subset specified: CD45RA-negative fraction. CDR3 region: CAWSVSGTNMDTQYF. The CDR3 nucleotides read TGTGCCTGGAGCGTATCCGGGACTAACATGGATACGCAGTATTTT.